This T cell receptor (beta chain) was documented in a study of T cell changes during pregnancy in multiple sclerosis. Using immunoSEQ multiplex PCR, the repertoire was profiled, and TCRdb retains in-frame clones only, with some absent. Of 40,000 to 60,000 clones listed, 85% to 95% are singletons. Trimming took 0 bases from V and 6 from J, leaving 13 bases between them. The CDR3 has 14 residues. Germline CDR1 reads SGDLS; CDR2 reads YYNGEE. The V call is TRBV9, the J call TRBJ2-7; possible D gene TRBD2, 6 bases. The TCR was taken from a female donor with multiple sclerosis, enrolled in a pregnancy study. The sequencing used CD8+ T cells from peripheral blood mononuclear cells, collected before pregnancy. Here the CDR3 reads CASSVAGVGSEQYF. The DNA for the CDR3 is TGTGCCAGCAGCGTAGCGGGGGTGGGAAGCGAGCAGTACTTC.